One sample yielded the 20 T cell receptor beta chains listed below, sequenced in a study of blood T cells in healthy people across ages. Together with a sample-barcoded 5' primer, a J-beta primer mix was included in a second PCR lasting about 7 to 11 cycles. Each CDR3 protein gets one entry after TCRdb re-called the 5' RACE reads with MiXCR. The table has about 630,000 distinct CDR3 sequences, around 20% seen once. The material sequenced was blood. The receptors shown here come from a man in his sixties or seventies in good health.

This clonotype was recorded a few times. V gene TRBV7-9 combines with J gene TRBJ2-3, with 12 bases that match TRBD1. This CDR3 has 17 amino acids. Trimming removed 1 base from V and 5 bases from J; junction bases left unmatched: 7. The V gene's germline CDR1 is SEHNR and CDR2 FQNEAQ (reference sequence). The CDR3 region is CASSLVGTGGPQDTQYF. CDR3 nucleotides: TGTGCCAGCAGCTTAGTAGGGACAGGGGGCCCTCAAGATACGCAGTATTTT. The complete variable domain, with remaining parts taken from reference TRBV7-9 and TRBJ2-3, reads DTGVSQNPRHKITKRGQNVTFRCDPISEHNRLYWYRQTLGQGPEFLTYFQNEAQLEKSRLLSDRFSAERPKGSFSTLEIQRTEQGDSAMYLCASSLVGTGGPQDTQYFGPGTRLTVL.

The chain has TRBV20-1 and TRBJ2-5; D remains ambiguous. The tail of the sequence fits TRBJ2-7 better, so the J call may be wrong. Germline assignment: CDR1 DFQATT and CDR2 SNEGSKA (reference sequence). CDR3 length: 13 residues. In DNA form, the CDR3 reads TGCAGTGCTGTAGGGCGGAACTTCTACGAGCAGTACTTC. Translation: CSAVGRNFYEQYF.

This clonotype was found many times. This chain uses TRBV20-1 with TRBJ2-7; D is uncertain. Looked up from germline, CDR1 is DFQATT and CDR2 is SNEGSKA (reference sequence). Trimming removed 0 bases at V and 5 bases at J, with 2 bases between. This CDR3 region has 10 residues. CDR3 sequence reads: CSARDNEQYF. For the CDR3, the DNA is TGCAGTGCTAGAGATAACGAGCAGTACTTC.

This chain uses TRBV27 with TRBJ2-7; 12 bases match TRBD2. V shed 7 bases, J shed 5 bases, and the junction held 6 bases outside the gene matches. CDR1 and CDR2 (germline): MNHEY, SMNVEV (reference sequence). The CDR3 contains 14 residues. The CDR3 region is CASTSLAGGDEQYF. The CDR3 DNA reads TGTGCCAGCACCTCACTAGCGGGAGGTGACGAGCAGTACTTC.

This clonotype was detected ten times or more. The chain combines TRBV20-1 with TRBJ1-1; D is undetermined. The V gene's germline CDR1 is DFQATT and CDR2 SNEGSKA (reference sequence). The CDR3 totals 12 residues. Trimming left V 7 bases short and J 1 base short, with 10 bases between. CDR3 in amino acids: CSVGRGNTEAFF. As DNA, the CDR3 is TGCAGTGTCGGACGGGGGAACACTGAAGCTTTCTTT.

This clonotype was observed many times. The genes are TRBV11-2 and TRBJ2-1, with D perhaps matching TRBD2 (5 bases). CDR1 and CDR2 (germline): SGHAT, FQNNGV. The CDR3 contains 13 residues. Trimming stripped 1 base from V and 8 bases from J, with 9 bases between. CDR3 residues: CASSLGGFDEQFF. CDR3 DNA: TGTGCCAGCAGCTTAGGAGGGTTTGATGAGCAGTTCTTC.

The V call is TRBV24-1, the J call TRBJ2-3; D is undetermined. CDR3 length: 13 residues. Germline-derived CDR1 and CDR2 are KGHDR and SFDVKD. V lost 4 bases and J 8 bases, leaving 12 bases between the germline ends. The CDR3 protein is CATSDKAPGTQYF. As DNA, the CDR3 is TGTGCCACCAGTGACAAAGCCCCAGGTACGCAGTATTTT.

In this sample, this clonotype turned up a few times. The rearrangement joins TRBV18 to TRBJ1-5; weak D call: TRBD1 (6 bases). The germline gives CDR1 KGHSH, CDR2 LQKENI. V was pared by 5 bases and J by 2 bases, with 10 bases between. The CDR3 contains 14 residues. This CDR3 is CASSSSGGNQPQHF. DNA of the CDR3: TGTGCCAGCTCATCCTCAGGGGGCAATCAGCCCCAGCATTTT. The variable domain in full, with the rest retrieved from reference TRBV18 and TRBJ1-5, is NAGVMQNPRHLVRRRGQEARLRCSPMKGHSHVYWYRQLPEEGLKFMVYLQKENIIDESGMPKERFSAEFPKEGPSILRIQQVVRGDSAAYFCASSSSGGNQPQHFGDGTRLSIL.

The CDR3 DNA reads as TGTGCCAGCAGCTTAATATCAGGGCAACCCTACAATGAGCAGTTCTTC. Its translation is CASSLISGQPYNEQFF. The genes are TRBV7-3 and TRBJ2-1; possibly TRBD1 for D (5 bases). This CDR3 comprises 16 residues. Per the germline V gene, CDR1 is SGHTA and CDR2 is FQGTGA. Trimming took off 1 base at V and 2 bases at J, with 12 bases between the two ends.

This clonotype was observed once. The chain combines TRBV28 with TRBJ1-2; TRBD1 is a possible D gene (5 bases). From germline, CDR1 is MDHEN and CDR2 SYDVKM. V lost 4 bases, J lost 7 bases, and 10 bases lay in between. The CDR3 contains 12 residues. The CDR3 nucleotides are TGTGCCAGCAGTTCAAGACAGTTTGGCTACACCTTC. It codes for CASSSRQFGYTF.

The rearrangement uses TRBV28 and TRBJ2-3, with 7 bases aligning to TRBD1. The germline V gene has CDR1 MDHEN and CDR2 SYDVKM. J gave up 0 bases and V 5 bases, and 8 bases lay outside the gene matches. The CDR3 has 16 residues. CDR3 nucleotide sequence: TGTGCCAGCAGTCCCCCAGGGGGAGTGAGCACAGATACGCAGTATTTT. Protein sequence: CASSPPGGVSTDTQYF.

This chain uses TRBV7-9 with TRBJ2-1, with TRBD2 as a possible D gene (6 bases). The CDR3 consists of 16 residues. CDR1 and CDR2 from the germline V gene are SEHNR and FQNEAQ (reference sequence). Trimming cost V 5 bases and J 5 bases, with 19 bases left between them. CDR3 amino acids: CASSILGREWDNEQFF. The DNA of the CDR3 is TGTGCCAGCAGCATCCTGGGCCGGGAGTGGGACAATGAGCAGTTCTTC.

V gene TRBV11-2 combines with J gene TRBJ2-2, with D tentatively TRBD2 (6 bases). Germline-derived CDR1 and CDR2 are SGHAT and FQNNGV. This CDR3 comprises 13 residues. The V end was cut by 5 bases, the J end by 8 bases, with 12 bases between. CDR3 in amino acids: CASSRSGAGELFF. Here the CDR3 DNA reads TGTGCCAGCAGCCGTAGCGGCGCTGGGGAGCTGTTTTTT.

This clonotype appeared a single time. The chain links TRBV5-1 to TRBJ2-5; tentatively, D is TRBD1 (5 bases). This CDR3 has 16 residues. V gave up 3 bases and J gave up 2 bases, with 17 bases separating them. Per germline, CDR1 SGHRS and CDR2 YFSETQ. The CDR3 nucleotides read TGCGCCAGCAGCTCTACGACAGTGCCCCGACAAGAGACCCAGTACTTC. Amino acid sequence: CASSSTTVPRQETQYF. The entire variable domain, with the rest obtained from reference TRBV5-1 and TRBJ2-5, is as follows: KAGVTQTPRYLIKTRGQQVTLSCSPISGHRSVSWYQQTPGQGLQFLFEYFSETQRNKGNFPGRFSGRQFSNSRSEMNVSTLELGDSALYLCASSSTTVPRQETQYFGPGTRLLVL.

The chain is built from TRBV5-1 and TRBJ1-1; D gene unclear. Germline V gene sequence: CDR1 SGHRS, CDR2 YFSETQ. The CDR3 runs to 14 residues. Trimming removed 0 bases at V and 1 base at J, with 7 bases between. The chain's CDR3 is CASSLVPQNTEAFF. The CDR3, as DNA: TGCGCCAGCAGCTTGGTCCCTCAGAACACTGAAGCTTTCTTT. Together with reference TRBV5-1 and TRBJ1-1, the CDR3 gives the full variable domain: KAGVTQTPRYLIKTRGQQVTLSCSPISGHRSVSWYQQTPGQGLQFLFEYFSETQRNKGNFPGRFSGRQFSNSRSEMNVSTLELGDSALYLCASSLVPQNTEAFFGQGTRLTVV.

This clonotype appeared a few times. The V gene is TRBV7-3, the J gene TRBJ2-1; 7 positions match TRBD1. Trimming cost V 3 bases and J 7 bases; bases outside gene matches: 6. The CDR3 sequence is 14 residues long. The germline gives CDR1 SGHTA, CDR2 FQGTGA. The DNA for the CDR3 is TGTGCCAGCAGCTTCCGGGACAGTCGGAATGAGCAGTTCTTC. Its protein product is CASSFRDSRNEQFF.

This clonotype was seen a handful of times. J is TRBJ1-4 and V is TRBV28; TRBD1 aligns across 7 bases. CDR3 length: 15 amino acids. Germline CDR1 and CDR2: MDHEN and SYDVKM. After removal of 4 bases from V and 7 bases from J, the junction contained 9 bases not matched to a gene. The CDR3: CASSYGRGQSEKLFF. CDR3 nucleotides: TGTGCCAGCAGTTATGGAAGGGGGCAAAGTGAAAAACTGTTTTTT.

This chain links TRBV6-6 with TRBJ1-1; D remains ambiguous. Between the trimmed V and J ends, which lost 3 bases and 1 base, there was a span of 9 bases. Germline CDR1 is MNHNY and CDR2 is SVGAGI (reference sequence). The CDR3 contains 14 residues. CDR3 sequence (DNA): TGTGCCAGCAGTTATATGGAGGGGAACACTGAAGCTTTCTTT. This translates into CASSYMEGNTEAFF.

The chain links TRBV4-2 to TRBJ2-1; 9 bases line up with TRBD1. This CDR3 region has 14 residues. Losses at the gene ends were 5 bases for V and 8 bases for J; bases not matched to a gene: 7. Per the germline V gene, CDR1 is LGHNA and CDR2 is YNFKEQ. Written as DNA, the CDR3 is TGTGCCAGCAGCTACCGGACAGGGGAGGATGAGCAGTTCTTC. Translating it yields CASSYRTGEDEQFF.

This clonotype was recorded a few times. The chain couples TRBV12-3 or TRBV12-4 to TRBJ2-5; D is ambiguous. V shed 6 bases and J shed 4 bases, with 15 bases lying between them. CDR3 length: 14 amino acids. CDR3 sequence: CASSGTLLGETQYF. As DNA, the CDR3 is TGTGCCAGCAGCGGAACCCTACTGGGAGAGACCCAGTACTTC.